A single sample is the source of the 32 T cell receptor beta chains below, sequenced in a study of T-cell memory formation after mild COVID-19. Each CDR3 protein is one row after TCRdb ran MiXCR on the 5' RACE reads. The sample holds around 440,000 distinct CDR3 sequences, roughly 18% seen once. Sequenced input: PBMCs or a T cell subset sorted from them (not recorded which). The receptors were gathered from an adult woman who had mild COVID-19 (a few samples of this study predate the infection). Cell type and time point are not known.

The chain is built from TRBV6-2 or TRBV6-3 and TRBJ1-5; TRBD1 aligns across 9 bases. The germline gives CDR1 MNHEY, CDR2 SVGEGT. The CDR3 loop spans 18 amino acids. V gave up 7 bases and J gave up 2 bases; unmatched junction bases: 15. This CDR3 is CASNAGQGMIAGNQPQHF. The CDR3, as DNA: TGTGCCAGCAATGCGGGACAGGGAATGATTGCGGGCAATCAGCCCCAGCATTTT.

The sample holds a few counts of this clonotype. The chain carries TRBV7-2 and TRBJ2-3; possibly TRBD2 for D (6 bases). The V end was cut by 5 bases, the J end by 0 bases, with 12 bases between. The CDR3 runs 15 residues. Germline CDR1 and CDR2: SGHTA and FQGNSA. CDR3 coding DNA: TGTGCCAGCAGCCTCCGGGAGAGGAGCACAGATACGCAGTATTTT. Its protein product is CASSLRERSTDTQYF.

This clonotype was seen more than once but under ten times. The CDR3 DNA follows: TGTGCCAGCAGCTTAGGGGCAGGGGGGCTGGTCACTGAAGCTTTCTTT. Translated, it gives CASSLGAGGLVTEAFF. The chain couples TRBV7-9 to TRBJ1-1; 7 positions match TRBD1. CDR1 SEHNR and CDR2 FQNEAQ come from the germline V gene (reference sequence). The trim removed 1 base at V and 4 bases at J, leaving 9 bases unmatched. This CDR3 spans 16 amino acids. Drawing the rest from reference TRBV7-9 and TRBJ1-1, the complete variable domain is DTGVSQNPRHKITKRGQNVTFRCDPISEHNRLYWYRQTLGQGPEFLTYFQNEAQLEKSRLLSDRFSAERPKGSFSTLEIQRTEQGDSAMYLCASSLGAGGLVTEAFFGQGTRLTVV.

The rearrangement links TRBV6-2 or TRBV6-3 to TRBJ1-1; 7 bases align to TRBD1. CDR1 is MNHEY, CDR2 SVGEGT, per germline. The V segment lost 4 bases and the J segment 5 bases; nucleotides outside the gene matches: 7. The CDR3 has 14 amino acids. The CDR3 nucleotides are TGTGCCAGCAGTTTCCGCGGACAGGCGACTGAAGCTTTCTTT. Its protein product is CASSFRGQATEAFF.

The V and J genes are TRBV12-5 and TRBJ1-1, with D unresolved. The ends were cut back, 0 bases at V and 1 base at J, with 15 bases in the middle. This CDR3 has 17 residues. Germline lookup yields CDR1 LGHNT and CDR2 FRNRAP. For the CDR3, the DNA is TGTGCTAGTGGTTTGGTACGAGCAGGAGGGCAGAACACTGAAGCTTTCTTT. Encoded protein: CASGLVRAGGQNTEAFF.

This clonotype was detected a few times. The rearrangement joins TRBV4-2 to TRBJ2-7; 11 nucleotides line up with TRBD1. The CDR3 consists of 14 residues. Germline CDR1 LGHNA, CDR2 YNFKEQ. With V trimmed by 5 bases and J by 5 bases, 5 bases remained unmatched. CDR3 residues: CASSSRTGGNEQYF. In DNA form, the CDR3 reads TGTGCCAGCAGCTCCCGGACAGGGGGCAACGAGCAGTACTTC.

This clonotype was seen a few times. The chain has TRBV4-1 and TRBJ1-1; 11 nucleotides line up with TRBD1. J lost 3 bases, V lost 4 bases, and 13 bases had no gene match. Germline V gene sequence: CDR1 MGHRA, CDR2 YSYEKL. The CDR3 is made up of 18 amino acids. CDR3 nucleotides: TGCGCCAGCAGCCTCGGGACAGGGGGTGAGCTCGGGGACACTGAAGCTTTCTTT. This codes for CASSLGTGGELGDTEAFF.

This clonotype has a count of ten or more. The chain joins TRBV5-1 to TRBJ2-1, with 14 bases aligning to TRBD2. V lost 4 bases and J lost 3; bases outside the gene matches: 6. Germline V CDR1 and CDR2: SGHRS, YFSETQ. This CDR3 is built from 17 residues. Here the CDR3 reads CASSLGTSGSGYNEQFF. CDR3 sequence (DNA): TGCGCCAGCAGCCTTGGGACTAGCGGGAGCGGCTACAATGAGCAGTTCTTC. Full variable domain (missing parts from reference TRBV5-1 and TRBJ2-1): KAGVTQTPRYLIKTRGQQVTLSCSPISGHRSVSWYQQTPGQGLQFLFEYFSETQRNKGNFPGRFSGRQFSNSRSEMNVSTLELGDSALYLCASSLGTSGSGYNEQFFGPGTRLTVL.

This clonotype was counted only a few times. The chain links TRBV30 to TRBJ2-3; weak D call: TRBD2 (5 bases). This CDR3 region has 17 residues. In germline, CDR1 is GTSNPN, CDR2 SVGIG (reference sequence). V was clipped by 0 bases and J by 6 bases, with 22 bases between them. Written as DNA, the CDR3 is TGTGCCTGGAGTGTACCCGGGGTAATGTTCTCGGGGGATACGCAGTATTTT. Residues: CAWSVPGVMFSGDTQYF.

This clonotype turned up a few times. The chain combines TRBV7-3 with TRBJ2-1; D assignment may be TRBD1 or TRBD2 (7 bases each). The V end lost 2 bases, the J end lost 6 bases, and 17 bases lay between the germline ends. Germline V CDR1 and CDR2: SGHTA, FQGTGA. This CDR3 contains 16 residues. CDR3 in amino acids: CASSLAGGALRNEQFF. CDR3 nucleotides: TGTGCCAGCAGCTTAGCAGGGGGGGCCCTTCGCAATGAGCAGTTCTTC.

The chain uses TRBV29-1 and TRBJ2-7; D is tentatively TRBD1 or TRBD2 (5 bases each). V was cut by 6 bases and J by 5 bases, with 11 bases left in between. Germline CDR1 and CDR2: SQVTM and ANQGSEA. This CDR3 contains 11 residues. DNA of the CDR3: TGCAGCGTGGGGGAAGCTCACGAGCAGTACTTC. As protein: CSVGEAHEQYF.

There are many counts of this clonotype. The chain couples TRBV6-2 or TRBV6-3 to TRBJ2-6; TRBD1 matches 8 bases. This CDR3 comprises 17 residues. The ends lost 5 bases at V and 2 bases at J; junction bases unmatched: 8. The germline gives CDR1 MNHEY, CDR2 SVGEGT. In DNA form, the CDR3 reads TGTGCCAGCAGTAGAGGACAGGGATGGGCTGGGGCCAACGTCCTGACTTTC. Its translation: CASSRGQGWAGANVLTF.

The chain couples TRBV7-2 to TRBJ1-5; no clear D. V was clipped by 3 bases and J by 4 bases, with 16 bases between them. CDR1 SGHTA and CDR2 FQGNSA come from the germline V gene. This CDR3 has 16 amino acids. CDR3 sequence: CASSFTSSLINQPQHF. In nucleotides, the CDR3 is TGTGCCAGCAGCTTTACCTCCTCACTCATTAATCAGCCCCAGCATTTT.

The chain couples TRBV3-1 to TRBJ2-7, with D perhaps TRBD1 (5 bases). This CDR3 is 15 amino acids long. Trimming removed 5 bases from V and 2 bases from J, with 16 bases in between. Germline V CDR1 and CDR2: LGHDT, YNNKEL (reference sequence). Here the CDR3 DNA reads TGTGCCAGCAGCGGGTTGGACACCCTTCCCTACGAGCAGTACTTC. Translated: CASSGLDTLPYEQYF.

A few counts support this clonotype. V gene TRBV7-2 combines with J gene TRBJ2-3, with D unclear. The germline gives CDR1 SGHTA, CDR2 FQGNSA. This CDR3 is 16 amino acids long. Deletions cut 1 base from V and 5 bases from J, with 16 bases between. As DNA, the CDR3 is TGTGCCAGCAGCTTAGTGTTAGTTAGGGCGAAAGATACGCAGTATTTT. Translating gives CASSLVLVRAKDTQYF.

This clonotype occurred a few times. J is TRBJ2-7 and V is TRBV5-1; possibly TRBD1 for D (5 bases). The germline V gene encodes CDR1 SGHRS and CDR2 YFSETQ. V was pared by 4 bases and J by 0 bases, with 17 bases between. The CDR3 spans 16 residues. The CDR3 DNA sequence: TGCGCCAGCAGCCCCTCTGGACACGTGAGCTCCTACGAGCAGTACTTC. Its translation is CASSPSGHVSSYEQYF.

This rearrangement joins TRBV18 to TRBJ2-7, with D maybe TRBD2 (5 bases). V lost 2 bases and J lost 2, with 13 bases in between. The CDR3 has 15 amino acids. Germline CDR1 is KGHSH and CDR2 is LQKENI. CDR3 bases: TGTGCCAGCTCACCAATGGGAGCCGGAACCTACGAGCAGTACTTC. Its translation is CASSPMGAGTYEQYF.

This clonotype has more than one count but fewer than ten. J is TRBJ1-1 and V is TRBV7-2, with D possibly TRBD1 on 5 matching bases. CDR3 length: 14 residues. The V gene lost 8 bases and the J gene lost 3 bases, with 16 bases spanning the gap. Germline lookup yields CDR1 SGHTA and CDR2 FQGNSA. This chain's CDR3 is CASGPLGGYTEAFF. The DNA of the CDR3 is TGTGCCAGCGGCCCCTTGGGGGGTTACACTGAAGCTTTCTTT.

This clonotype was picked up a small number of times. The chain carries TRBV20-1 and TRBJ1-5; possible D gene TRBD1, 5 bases. CDR1 is DFQATT and CDR2 is SNEGSKA in the germline V gene (reference sequence). There are 17 residues in the CDR3. Trimming took off 5 bases at V and 6 bases at J, with 26 bases between the two ends. This CDR3 reads CSAPQGRSSLPGQPQHF. The CDR3 nucleotides read TGCAGTGCTCCTCAGGGTAGATCTTCCCTTCCTGGTCAGCCCCAGCATTTT.

This clonotype was detected ten times or more. The V call is TRBV7-2, the J call TRBJ1-2; D might be TRBD1 (5 bases). The CDR3 loop spans 15 amino acids. V lost 4 bases, J lost 6 bases, and 18 bases lay in between. CDR1 is SGHTA and CDR2 is FQGNSA in the germline V gene. The CDR3: CASSSSPTRGDGYTF. The CDR3 DNA follows: TGTGCCAGCAGCTCCTCACCAACAAGGGGTGATGGCTACACCTTC.

V and J are TRBV12-3 or TRBV12-4 and TRBJ2-3; 8 bases match TRBD2. This CDR3 has 11 amino acids. Trimming removed 10 bases from V and 11 bases from J; junction bases left unmatched: 8. The CDR3 DNA sequence: TGTGCCATCAGGGGCGCGGGGGGGCAGTATTTT. Protein: CAIRGAGGQYF.

The gene calls are TRBV12-3 or TRBV12-4 and TRBJ1-4; D not certain. The CDR3 spans 11 residues. The V and J ends lost 3 bases and 4 bases respectively, with 0 bases between them. The CDR3 region is CASSFNEKLFF. The CDR3 DNA reads TGTGCCAGCAGTTTTAATGAAAAACTGTTTTTT.

This clonotype was detected a few times. The chain joins TRBV4-2 to TRBJ2-7; 9 bases map to TRBD2. The CDR3 spans 15 residues. Germline lookup yields CDR1 LGHNA and CDR2 YNFKEQ. The V gene end was trimmed by 3 bases and the J gene end by 2 bases; junction bases not matched to a gene: 5. The CDR3 nucleotides read TGTGCCAGCAGCCAGGGGCGGGGGGGCCCCTACGAGCAGTACTTC. Translated, it gives CASSQGRGGPYEQYF.

This clonotype showed up just a few times. The chain employs TRBV6-1 and TRBJ1-1; D uncertain. V shed 3 bases and J shed 7 bases, with 12 bases lying between them. Germline assignment: CDR1 MNHNS and CDR2 SASEGT. This CDR3 has 13 residues. The CDR3 sequence: CASSDQQAIEAFF. In nucleotides, the CDR3 is TGTGCCAGCAGTGATCAGCAGGCTATTGAAGCTTTCTTT.

J is TRBJ2-3 and V is TRBV18, with 7 bases fitting TRBD1. CDR3 length equals 13 residues. Germline assignment: CDR1 KGHSH and CDR2 LQKENI. Losses at the gene ends were 4 bases for V and 6 bases for J; bases not matched to a gene: 4. Here the CDR3 reads CASSLKQGDTQYF. Written as DNA, the CDR3 is TGTGCCAGCTCACTTAAACAGGGGGATACGCAGTATTTT.

This clonotype came up many times. The rearrangement joins TRBV5-1 to TRBJ2-3; TRBD2 matches at 14 bases. V shed 0 bases and J 2 bases; nucleotides not matched to a gene: 5. The CDR3 extends over 18 amino acids. CDR1 is SGHRS and CDR2 is YFSETQ in the germline V gene. CDR3 loop: CASSLEGTSGGYTDTQYF. CDR3 in DNA: TGCGCCAGCAGCTTGGAAGGGACTAGCGGGGGATACACAGATACGCAGTATTTT. Combining the CDR3 with reference TRBV5-1 and TRBJ2-3 gives the whole variable domain KAGVTQTPRYLIKTRGQQVTLSCSPISGHRSVSWYQQTPGQGLQFLFEYFSETQRNKGNFPGRFSGRQFSNSRSEMNVSTLELGDSALYLCASSLEGTSGGYTDTQYFGPGTRLTVL.

This clonotype was observed a handful of times. The chain employs TRBV4-1 and TRBJ2-4; the match to TRBD2 covers 9 bases. The CDR3 spans 15 residues. Germline values: CDR1 MGHRA, CDR2 YSYEKL. J lost 5 bases, V lost 6 bases, and 8 bases had no gene match. The DNA for the CDR3 is TGCGCCAGCAGTGGTCCGACTAGCGGCGAAAACATTCAGTACTTC. As protein: CASSGPTSGENIQYF.

The V gene is TRBV7-2, the J gene TRBJ2-3, with D possibly TRBD1 on 6 matching bases. V lost 8 bases, J lost 4 bases, and 19 bases lay in between. Germline assignment: CDR1 SGHTA and CDR2 FQGNSA. The CDR3 runs 15 residues. This CDR3 is CASSRTGQSSDTQYF. The CDR3 DNA is TGTGCCAGCTCCCGGACCGGACAGAGCTCAGATACGCAGTATTTT.

This chain connects TRBV5-1 to TRBJ2-1; D is possibly TRBD1 (6 bases). Germline V gene lookup returns CDR1 SGHRS and CDR2 YFSETQ. The V and J ends lost 3 bases and 7 bases respectively, with 17 bases between them. The CDR3 covers 15 residues. This CDR3 reads CASSSSFTTGNEQFF. The DNA for the CDR3 is TGCGCCAGCAGCTCCTCATTCACAACAGGGAATGAGCAGTTCTTC.

The rearrangement links TRBV12-3 or TRBV12-4 to TRBJ2-2; D unclear. The V end was cut by 5 bases, the J end by 1 base, with 5 bases between. This CDR3 spans 13 amino acids. The CDR3 region is CASSPENTGELFF. The CDR3 DNA reads as TGTGCCAGCAGTCCCGAGAACACCGGGGAGCTGTTTTTT.

The rearrangement uses TRBV4-2 and TRBJ1-2; D uncertain. With 3 bases removed from V and 5 bases from J, the gap between germline ends came to 13 bases. Germline V CDR1 and CDR2: LGHNA, YNFKEQ. The CDR3 contains 14 residues. CDR3 sequence: CASSQGSLGYGYTF. CDR3 sequence (DNA): TGTGCCAGCAGCCAGGGCTCTTTAGGGTATGGCTACACCTTC.

This clonotype was recorded at least ten times. This chain joins TRBV10-3 and TRBJ2-5, with TRBD1 as a possible D gene (6 bases). Germline V lookup: CDR1 ENHRY, CDR2 SYGVKD. The CDR3 length is 12 residues. Trimming stripped 1 base from V and 6 bases from J, with 6 bases between. The CDR3 protein is CAISEWDKTQYF. CDR3 in DNA: TGTGCCATCAGTGAGTGGGACAAGACCCAGTACTTC.